Given below is one T cell receptor beta chain in context. Its antigen is currently unknown. The CDR3 sequence is 16 residues long. The germline gives CDR1 LNHNV, CDR2 YYDKDF (reference sequence). The ends were cut back, 3 bases at V and 0 bases at J, with 13 bases in the middle. The data derive from a study of CD8 T cells in acute hepatitis C reinfection. Regarding the study as a whole: Preferential TRBV04 and TRBV06 usage appeared in all groups and was not explained by the naive pool.

Here immunoSEQ multiplex PCR was the method, and the copy in TCRdb shows in-frame clones only, minus some. The sample has about 38,000 clones, about 83% seen once. Time point: naive CD8 control sorted from an acute-time-point sample. Dead cells were excluded, and live cells stained for CD3, CD8 and CD45RO. The chain joins TRBV15 to TRBJ2-3, with D maybe TRBD1 (5 bases). Sample: naive CD8+ T cells from PBMCs. The TCR comes from a man aged 25-45 years with chronic hepatitis C. The CDR3 reads CATSSPGITSTDTQYF. The CDR3, as DNA: TGTGCCACCAGCAGTCCAGGGATCACTAGCACAGATACGCAGTATTTT.